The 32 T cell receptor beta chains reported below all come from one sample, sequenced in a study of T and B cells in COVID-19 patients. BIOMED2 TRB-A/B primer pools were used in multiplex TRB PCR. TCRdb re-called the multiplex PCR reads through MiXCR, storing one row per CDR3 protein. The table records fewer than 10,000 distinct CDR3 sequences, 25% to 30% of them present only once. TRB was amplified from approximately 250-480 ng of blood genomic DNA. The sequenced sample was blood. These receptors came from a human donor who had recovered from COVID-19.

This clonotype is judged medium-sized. CDR3: CASSPTLTFTGELFF. CDR3 coding DNA: TGTGCCAGCTCACCTACCCTGACCTTCACCGGGGAGCTGTTTTTT. The rearrangement joins TRBV18 to TRBJ2-2; D remains unclear. V was clipped by 3 bases and J by 4 bases, with 12 bases between them. Per germline, CDR1 KGHSH and CDR2 LQKENI. The CDR3 totals 15 residues.

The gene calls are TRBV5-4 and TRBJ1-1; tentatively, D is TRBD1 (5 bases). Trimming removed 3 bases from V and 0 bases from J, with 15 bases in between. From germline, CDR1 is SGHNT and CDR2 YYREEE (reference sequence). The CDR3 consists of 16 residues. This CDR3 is CASSSGGGVMNTEAFF. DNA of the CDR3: TGTGCCAGCAGCTCGGGGGGAGGCGTCATGAACACTGAAGCTTTCTTT.

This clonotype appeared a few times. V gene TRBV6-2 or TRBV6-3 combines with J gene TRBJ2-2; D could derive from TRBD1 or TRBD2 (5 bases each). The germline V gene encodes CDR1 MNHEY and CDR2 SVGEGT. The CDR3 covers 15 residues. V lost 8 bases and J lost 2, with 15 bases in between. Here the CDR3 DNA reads TGTGCCAGCGGGACCCTTGCCGTTAACACCGGGGAGCTGTTTTTT. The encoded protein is CASGTLAVNTGELFF.

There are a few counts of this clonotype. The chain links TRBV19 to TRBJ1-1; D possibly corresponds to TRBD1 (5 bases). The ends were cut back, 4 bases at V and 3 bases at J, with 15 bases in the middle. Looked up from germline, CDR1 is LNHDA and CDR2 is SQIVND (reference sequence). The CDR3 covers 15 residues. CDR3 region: CASSNQGTGDTEAFF. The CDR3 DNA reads TGTGCCAGTAGTAATCAGGGTACGGGCGACACTGAAGCTTTCTTT.

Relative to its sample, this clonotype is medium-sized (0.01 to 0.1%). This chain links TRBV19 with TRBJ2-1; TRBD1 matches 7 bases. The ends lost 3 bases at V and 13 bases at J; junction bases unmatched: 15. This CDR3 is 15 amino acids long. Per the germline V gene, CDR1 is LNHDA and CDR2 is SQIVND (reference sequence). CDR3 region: CASSIHTGARVFQFF. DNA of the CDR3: TGTGCCAGTAGTATCCACACAGGGGCCAGAGTTTTTCAGTTCTTC.

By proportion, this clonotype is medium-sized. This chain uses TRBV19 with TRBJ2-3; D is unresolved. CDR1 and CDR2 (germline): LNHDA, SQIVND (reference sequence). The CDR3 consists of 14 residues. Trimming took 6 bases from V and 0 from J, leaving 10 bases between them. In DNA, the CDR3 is TGTGCCAGTAGACGCCAGGCTAGCACAGATACGCAGTATTTT. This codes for CASRRQASTDTQYF.

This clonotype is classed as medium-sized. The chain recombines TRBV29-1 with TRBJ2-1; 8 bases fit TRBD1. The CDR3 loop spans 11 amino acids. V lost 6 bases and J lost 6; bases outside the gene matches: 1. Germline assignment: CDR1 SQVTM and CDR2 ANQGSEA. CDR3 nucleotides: TGCAGCGTGGACAGGGCCAATGAGCAGTTCTTC. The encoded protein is CSVDRANEQFF.

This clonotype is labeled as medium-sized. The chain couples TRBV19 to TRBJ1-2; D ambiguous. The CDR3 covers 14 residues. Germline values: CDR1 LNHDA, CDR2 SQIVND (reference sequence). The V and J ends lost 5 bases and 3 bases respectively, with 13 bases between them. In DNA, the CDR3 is TGTGCCAGTAGTCCCTCATACCGGGACTATGGCTACACCTTC. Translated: CASSPSYRDYGYTF.

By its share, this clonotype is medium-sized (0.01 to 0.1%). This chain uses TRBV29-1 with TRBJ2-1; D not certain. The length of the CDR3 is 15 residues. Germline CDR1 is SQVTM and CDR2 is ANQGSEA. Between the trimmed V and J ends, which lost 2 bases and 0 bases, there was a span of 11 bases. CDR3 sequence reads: CSVERSALSYNEQFF. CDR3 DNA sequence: TGCAGCGTTGAACGGTCCGCACTCTCCTACAATGAGCAGTTCTTC.

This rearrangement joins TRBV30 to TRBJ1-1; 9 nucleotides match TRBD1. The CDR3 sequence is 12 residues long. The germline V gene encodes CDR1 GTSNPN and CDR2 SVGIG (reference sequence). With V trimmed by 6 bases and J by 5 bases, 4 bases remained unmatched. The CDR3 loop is CACYRGRTEAFF. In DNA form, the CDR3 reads TGTGCCTGTTACAGGGGGCGGACTGAAGCTTTCTTT.

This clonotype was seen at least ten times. The CDR3 reads CASSEMGFREQFF. For the CDR3, the DNA is TGTGCCAGCAGTGAAATGGGTTTTCGGGAGCAGTTCTTC. The genes are TRBV6-4 and TRBJ2-1; unclear D gene. CDR3 length: 13 amino acids. The V end lost 3 bases, the J end lost 10 bases, and 13 bases lay between the germline ends. The germline V gene encodes CDR1 MRHNA and CDR2 SNTAGT.

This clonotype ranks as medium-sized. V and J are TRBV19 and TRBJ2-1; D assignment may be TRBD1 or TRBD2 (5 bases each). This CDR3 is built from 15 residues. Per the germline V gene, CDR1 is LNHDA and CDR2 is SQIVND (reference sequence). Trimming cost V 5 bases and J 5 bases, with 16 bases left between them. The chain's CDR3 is CASSPDSLGDNEQFF. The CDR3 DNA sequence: TGTGCCAGTAGTCCGGACTCCTTGGGGGACAATGAGCAGTTCTTC.

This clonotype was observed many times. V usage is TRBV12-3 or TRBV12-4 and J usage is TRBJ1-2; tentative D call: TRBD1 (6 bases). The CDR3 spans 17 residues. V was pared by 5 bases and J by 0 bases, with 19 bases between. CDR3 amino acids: CASSPLRTDDSNYGYTF. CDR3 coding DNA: TGTGCCAGCAGTCCACTTAGGACAGACGATTCTAACTATGGCTACACCTTC.

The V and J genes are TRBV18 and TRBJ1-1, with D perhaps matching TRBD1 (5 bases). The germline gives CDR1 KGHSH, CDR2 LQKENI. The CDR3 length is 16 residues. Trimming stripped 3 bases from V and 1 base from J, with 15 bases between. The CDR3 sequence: CASSPSIGVGNTEAFF. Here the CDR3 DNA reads TGTGCCAGCTCACCGTCAATAGGGGTGGGGAACACTGAAGCTTTCTTT.

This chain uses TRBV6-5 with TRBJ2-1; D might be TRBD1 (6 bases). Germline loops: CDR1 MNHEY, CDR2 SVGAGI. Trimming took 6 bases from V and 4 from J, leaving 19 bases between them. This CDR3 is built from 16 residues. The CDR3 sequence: CASSQDLWQGYNEQFF. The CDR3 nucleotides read TGTGCCAGCAGCCAAGACCTGTGGCAGGGGTACAATGAGCAGTTCTTC.

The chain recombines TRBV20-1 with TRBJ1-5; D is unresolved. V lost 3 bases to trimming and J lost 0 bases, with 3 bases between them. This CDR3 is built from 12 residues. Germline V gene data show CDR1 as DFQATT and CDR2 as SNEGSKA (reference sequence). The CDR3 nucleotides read TGCAGTGCTAGCCCTAGCAATCAGCCCCAGCATTTT. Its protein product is CSASPSNQPQHF.

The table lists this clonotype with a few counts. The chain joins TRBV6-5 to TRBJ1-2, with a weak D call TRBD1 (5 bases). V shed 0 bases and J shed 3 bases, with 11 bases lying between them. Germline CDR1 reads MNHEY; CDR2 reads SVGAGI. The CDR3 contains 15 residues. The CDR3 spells CASSYSRGVHYGYTF. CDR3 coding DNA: TGTGCCAGCAGTTACTCGCGGGGCGTCCACTATGGCTACACCTTC.

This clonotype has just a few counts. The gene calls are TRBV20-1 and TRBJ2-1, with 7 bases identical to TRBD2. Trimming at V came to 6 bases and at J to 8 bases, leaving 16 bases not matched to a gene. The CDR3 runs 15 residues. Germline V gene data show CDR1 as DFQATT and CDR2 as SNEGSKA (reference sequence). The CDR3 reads CSARRASGNRDEQFF. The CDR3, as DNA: TGCAGTGCCCGACGCGCTAGCGGCAACCGGGATGAGCAGTTCTTC.

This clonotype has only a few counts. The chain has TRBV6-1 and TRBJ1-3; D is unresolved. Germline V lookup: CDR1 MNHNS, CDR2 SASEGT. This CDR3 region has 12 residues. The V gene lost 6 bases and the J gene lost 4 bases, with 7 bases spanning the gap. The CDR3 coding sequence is TGTGCCAGCAGGGCGGAGGGAAACACCATATATTTT. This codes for CASRAEGNTIYF.

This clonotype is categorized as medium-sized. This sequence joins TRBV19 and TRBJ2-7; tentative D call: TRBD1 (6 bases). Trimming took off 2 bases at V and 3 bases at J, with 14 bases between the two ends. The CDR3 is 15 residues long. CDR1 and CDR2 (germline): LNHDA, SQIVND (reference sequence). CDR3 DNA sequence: TGTGCCAGTAGTATATCAGGGGATAAGGGCTACGAGCAGTACTTC. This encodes CASSISGDKGYEQYF.

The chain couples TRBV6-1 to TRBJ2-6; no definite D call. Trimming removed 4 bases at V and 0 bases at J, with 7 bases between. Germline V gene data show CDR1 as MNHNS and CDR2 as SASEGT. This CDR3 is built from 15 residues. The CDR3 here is CASSVANSGANVLTF. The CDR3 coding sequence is TGTGCCAGCAGTGTGGCAAACTCTGGGGCCAACGTCCTGACTTTC.

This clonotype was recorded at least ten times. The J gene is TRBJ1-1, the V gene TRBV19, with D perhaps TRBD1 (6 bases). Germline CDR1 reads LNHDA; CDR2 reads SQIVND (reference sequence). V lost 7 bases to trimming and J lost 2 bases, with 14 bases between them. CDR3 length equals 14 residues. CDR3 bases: TGTGCCAGTAAAAACAGGGAGGGAAACACTGAAGCTTTCTTT. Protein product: CASKNREGNTEAFF.

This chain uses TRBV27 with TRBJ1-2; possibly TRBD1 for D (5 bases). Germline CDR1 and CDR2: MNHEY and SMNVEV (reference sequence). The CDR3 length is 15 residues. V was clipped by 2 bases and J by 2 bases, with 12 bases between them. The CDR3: CASSLGQGWNYGYTF. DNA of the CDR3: TGTGCCAGCAGTTTAGGGCAGGGTTGGAACTATGGCTACACCTTC.

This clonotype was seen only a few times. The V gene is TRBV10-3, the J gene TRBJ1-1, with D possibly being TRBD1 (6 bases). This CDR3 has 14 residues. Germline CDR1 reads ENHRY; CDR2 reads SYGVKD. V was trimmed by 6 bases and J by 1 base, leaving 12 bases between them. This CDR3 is CAIRVQGANTEAFF. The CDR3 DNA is TGTGCCATCAGGGTACAGGGTGCGAACACTGAAGCTTTCTTT.

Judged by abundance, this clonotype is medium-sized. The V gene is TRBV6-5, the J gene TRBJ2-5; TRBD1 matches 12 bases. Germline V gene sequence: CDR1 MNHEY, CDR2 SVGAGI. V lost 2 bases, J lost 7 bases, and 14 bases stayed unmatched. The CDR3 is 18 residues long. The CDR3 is CASSYTDPGQGATGTQYF. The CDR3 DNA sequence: TGTGCCAGCAGTTACACAGATCCGGGACAGGGGGCGACGGGGACCCAGTACTTC.

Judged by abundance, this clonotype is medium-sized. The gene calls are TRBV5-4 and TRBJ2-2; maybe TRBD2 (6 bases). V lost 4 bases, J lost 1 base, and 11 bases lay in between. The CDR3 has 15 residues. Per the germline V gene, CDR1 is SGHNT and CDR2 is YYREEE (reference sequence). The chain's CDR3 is CASSPGTLNTGELFF. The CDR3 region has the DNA TGTGCCAGCAGCCCAGGGACTCTGAACACCGGGGAGCTGTTTTTT.

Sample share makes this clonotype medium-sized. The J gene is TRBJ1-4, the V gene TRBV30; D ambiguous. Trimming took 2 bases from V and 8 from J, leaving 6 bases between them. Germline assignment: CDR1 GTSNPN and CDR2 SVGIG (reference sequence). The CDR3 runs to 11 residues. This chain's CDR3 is CAWSPGEKLFF. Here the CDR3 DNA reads TGTGCCTGGAGTCCGGGAGAAAAACTGTTTTTT.

In nucleotides, the CDR3 is TGTGCCAGCTCACCACTTGGCGGGAGTATGAACACTGAAGCTTTCTTT. As protein: CASSPLGGSMNTEAFF. The chain employs TRBV18 and TRBJ1-1; no clear D gene. V was clipped by 1 base and J by 0 bases, with 12 bases between them. The CDR3 totals 16 residues. The germline V gene has CDR1 KGHSH and CDR2 LQKENI.

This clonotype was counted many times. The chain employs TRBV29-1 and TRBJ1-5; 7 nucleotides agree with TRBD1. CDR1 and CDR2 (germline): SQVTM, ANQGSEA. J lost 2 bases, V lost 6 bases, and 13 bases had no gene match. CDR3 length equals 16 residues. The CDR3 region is CSVGDTVGTGNQPQHF. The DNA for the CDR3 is TGCAGCGTAGGGGATACCGTTGGGACAGGCAATCAGCCCCAGCATTTT.

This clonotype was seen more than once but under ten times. CDR3 nucleotides: TGTGCCAGCAGCACTGTTCTAGCCAAAAACATTCAGTACTTC. It specifies CASSTVLAKNIQYF. This sequence joins TRBV27 and TRBJ2-4; D not resolved. Per the germline V gene, CDR1 is MNHEY and CDR2 is SMNVEV (reference sequence). The CDR3 runs 14 residues. V lost 6 bases and J 0 bases, leaving 9 bases between the germline ends.

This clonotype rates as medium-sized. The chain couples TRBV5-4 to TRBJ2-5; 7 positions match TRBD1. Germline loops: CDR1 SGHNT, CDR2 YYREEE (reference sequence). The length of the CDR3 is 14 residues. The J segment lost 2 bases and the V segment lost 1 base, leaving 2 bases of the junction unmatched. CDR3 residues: CASSLTGAQETQYF. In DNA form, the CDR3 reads TGTGCCAGCAGCTTGACAGGGGCTCAAGAGACCCAGTACTTC.

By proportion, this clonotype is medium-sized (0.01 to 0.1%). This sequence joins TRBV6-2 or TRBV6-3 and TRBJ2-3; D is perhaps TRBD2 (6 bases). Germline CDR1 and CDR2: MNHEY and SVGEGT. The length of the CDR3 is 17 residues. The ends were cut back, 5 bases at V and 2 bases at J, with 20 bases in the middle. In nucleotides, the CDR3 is TGTGCCAGCAGTCCCTTCTTCAACCGGGACTTCACAGATACGCAGTATTTT. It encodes CASSPFFNRDFTDTQYF.